Listed below are T cell receptor beta chains from one sample, sequenced in a study of CXCR3-negative and CXCR3-positive naive CD8 T cells. TCRdb reprocessed the 5' RACE reads, with one entry per CDR3 protein and no DNA. This repertoire comprises 120,000 or so distinct CDR3 sequences; its ten largest clones make up roughly 0.62%. Sample: naive CXCR3+ CD8+ T cells from blood. The receptors stem from a human donor in good health. Some clones in this sample may be carry-over from other donors' samples. Each CDR3 is given with its conserved first and last residue.

TRBJ2-1 | TRBV20-1 | CSARVPQGGGAYNEQFF
TRBJ2-2 | TRBV10-3 | CAISIPNTGELFF
TRBJ2-1 | TRBV5-5 | CASSLSRGEQFF
TRBJ2-7 | TRBV12-3/TRBV12-4 | CASKRSGSAYEQYF
TRBJ1-1 | TRBV5-6 | CASSYGQSLEAFF
TRBJ1-5 | TRBV7-8 | CASSLAGPRPSNQPQHF
TRBJ2-5 | TRBV14 | CASSLISGSETQYF
TRBJ2-2 | TRBV14 | CASSRSGSGELFF
TRBJ1-1 | TRBV11-2 | CASSREVTEAFF
TRBJ2-3 | TRBV15 | CATSPHSGGDTQYF
TRBJ2-7 | TRBV14 | CASSLLSGYEQYF
TRBJ1-6 | TRBV14 | CASSQYYNSPLHF
TRBJ1-2 | TRBV28 | CASSLTGAPYGYTF
TRBJ2-4 | TRBV4-3 | CASSQGLAGRSIQYF
TRBJ1-2 | TRBV4-3 | CASSQGTGGGKTFYGYTF
TRBJ2-5 | TRBV29-1 | CSVEIARGQETQYF
TRBJ2-7 | TRBV12-3/TRBV12-4 | CASSLVQGNPYEQYF
TRBJ2-1 | TRBV28 | CASDSGSDEQFF
TRBJ2-7 | TRBV4-3 | CASSFGTGSGSYEQYF
TRBJ1-6 | TRBV27 | CASSLFVNSPLHF
TRBJ2-1 | TRBV11-3 | CASSSRTSLPKSSYNEQFF
TRBJ2-5 | TRBV29-1 | CSGDLPQETQYF
TRBJ2-3 | TRBV30 | CAWSDSTDTQYF
TRBJ1-2 | TRBV29-1 | CSVEGGEGANYGYTF
TRBJ2-2 | TRBV23-1 | CARWDRDSGELFF
TRBJ2-7 | TRBV25-1 | CASSDLGEYEQYF
TRBJ2-2 | TRBV14 | CASSQDRIAGFPGELFF
TRBJ1-4 | TRBV6-5 | CASSYSDTTTNEKLFF
TRBJ2-7 | TRBV7-3 | CASSVGLAGDEQYF
TRBJ2-7 | TRBV4-3 | CASSQYLGQAYEQYF
TRBJ2-3 | TRBV2 | CASSDVEGLTLGDTQYF
TRBJ2-1 | TRBV12-3/TRBV12-4 | CASSFLAGGSSEQFF
TRBJ1-2 | TRBV29-1 | CSVVGGLGGYTF
TRBJ2-1 | TRBV28 | CASSWPADNEQFF
TRBJ2-7 | TRBV2 | CASSDSPSGVTYEQYF
TRBJ1-1 | TRBV7-9 | CASSPGPNTEAFF
TRBJ1-4 | TRBV12-3/TRBV12-4 | CASSLALRWGSGDEKLFF
TRBJ2-1 | TRBV7-3 | CASSFGLGGLNNEQFF
TRBJ1-2 | TRBV4-3 | CASSQDSTYGYTF
TRBJ2-7 | TRBV7-9 | CASSSWTGSKNEQYF
TRBJ2-7 | TRBV6-5 | CASSYSPGGSGESLYEQYF
TRBJ2-7 | TRBV5-1 | CASSFGTGIPYEQYF
TRBJ2-1 | TRBV6-6 | CASGPTYNEQFF
TRBJ2-3 | TRBV12-5 | CASGSGTMTSTDTQYF
TRBJ2-7 | TRBV6-2/TRBV6-3 | CASSTGLGAYEQYF
TRBJ2-7 | TRBV20-1 | CSAPDRDPYEQYF
TRBJ2-7 | TRBV20-1 | CSAESPDRGYEQYF
TRBJ1-1 | TRBV4-1 | CASSHPTERNTEAFF
TRBJ2-5 | TRBV4-3 | CASSSPGPGETQYF
TRBJ2-5 | TRBV7-9 | CASSSQNREETQYF
TRBJ2-3 | TRBV28 | CASSLYIQGDSTDTQYF
TRBJ1-1 | TRBV5-1 | CASMPEDGWSEAFF
TRBJ1-2 | TRBV12-3/TRBV12-4 | CASSPKRATPYGYTF
TRBJ2-1 | TRBV29-1 | CSVRDAPALESF
TRBJ2-7 | TRBV20-1 | CSAPDPQNYKQYF
TRBJ2-1 | TRBV10-3 | CAIRGTSGNHNEQFF